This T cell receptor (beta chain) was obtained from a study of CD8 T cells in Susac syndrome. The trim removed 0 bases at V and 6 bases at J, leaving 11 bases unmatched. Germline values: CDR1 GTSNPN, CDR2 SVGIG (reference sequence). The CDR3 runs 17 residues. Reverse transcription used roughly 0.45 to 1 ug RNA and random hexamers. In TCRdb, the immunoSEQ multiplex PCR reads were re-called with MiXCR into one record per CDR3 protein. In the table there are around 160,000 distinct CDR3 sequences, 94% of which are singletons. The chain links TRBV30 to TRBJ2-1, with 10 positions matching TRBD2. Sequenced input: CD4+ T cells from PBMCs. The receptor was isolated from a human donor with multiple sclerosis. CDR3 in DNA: TGTGCCTGGAGTGTATACTGGACTAGCGGACGAGGCAATGAGCAGTTCTTC. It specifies CAWSVYWTSGRGNEQFF.